The 18 T cell receptor beta chains listed next were all sequenced from one sample in a study of OX40 agonist ivuxolimab in advanced cancers. Generated by immunoSEQ multiplex PCR, the TCRdb table keeps only in-frame clones and is missing some. The top ten hold roughly 3.1% of the sample, which has tens of thousands of clones, roughly 87% seen once. Sequenced material: CD4+ or CD8+ T cells sorted from blood, taken in a trial of the OX40 agonist ivuxolimab. These receptors all come from an adult with an advanced solid tumor such as melanoma, head and neck, liver or kidney cancer.

DNA for the CDR3: TGCAGCGACCTGCGGGTTGGCGGCTACACCTTC. Amino acids: CSDLRVGGYTF. The chain links TRBV29-1 to TRBJ1-2; D not certain. V gave up 7 bases and J gave up 8 bases, with 14 bases separating them. There are 11 residues in the CDR3. Per the germline V gene, CDR1 is SQVTM and CDR2 is ANQGSEA.

The V and J genes are TRBV19 and TRBJ1-4; TRBD1 matches 8 bases. This CDR3 region has 16 residues. The germline CDR1 and CDR2 sequences are LNHDA and SQIVND (reference sequence). V was clipped by 4 bases and J by 10 bases; unmatched bases: 14. In DNA form, the CDR3 reads TGTGCCAGTAGTACCGCTACAGGGGGAGGGTTCGGAAAACTGTTTTTT. Its translation is CASSTATGGGFGKLFF.

A single count supports this clone. The chain has TRBV19 and TRBJ2-2; D is possibly TRBD1 (5 bases). This CDR3 spans 15 amino acids. The V end lost 3 bases, the J end lost 0 bases, and 8 bases lay between the germline ends. Germline-derived CDR1 and CDR2 are LNHDA and SQIVND (reference sequence). CDR3 residues: CASSIKDTNTGELFF. CDR3 nucleotide sequence: TGTGCCAGTAGTATTAAGGACACGAACACCGGGGAGCTGTTTTTT. The entire variable domain, with the rest obtained from reference TRBV19 and TRBJ2-2, is as follows: DGGITQSPKYLFRKEGQNVTLSCEQNLNHDAMYWYRQDPGQGLRLIYYSQIVNDFQKGDIAEGYSVSREKKESFPLTVTSAQKNPTAFYLCASSIKDTNTGELFFGEGSRLTVL.

The rearrangement uses TRBV18 and TRBJ2-1; TRBD2 aligns across 8 bases. V dropped 1 base and J dropped 7; count of bases not matched to a gene: 12. CDR3 length: 17 residues. The germline gives CDR1 KGHSH, CDR2 LQKENI. CDR3: CASSPRPGAGEGNEQFF. The CDR3 DNA reads TGTGCCAGCTCACCACGTCCGGGAGCGGGAGAGGGGAATGAGCAGTTCTTC.

This sequence joins TRBV6-6 and TRBJ2-5; D remains unclear. The CDR3 has 14 residues. Looked up from germline, CDR1 is MNHNY and CDR2 is SVGAGI (reference sequence). Trimming pared 3 bases from V and 5 bases from J, leaving 13 bases between. CDR3 region: CASSYTGPWETQYF. The CDR3 nucleotides read TGTGCCAGCAGTTATACCGGTCCCTGGGAGACCCAGTACTTC.

A single count supports this clone. This chain joins TRBV2 and TRBJ1-5; 8 nucleotides align to TRBD1. Germline loops: CDR1 SNHLY, CDR2 FYNNEI. Trimming cost V 6 bases and J 0 bases; bases outside gene matches: 13. The CDR3 is made up of 18 amino acids. The CDR3 region is CASSVPSDRGYSNQPQHF. The CDR3 nucleotides read TGTGCCAGCAGCGTCCCTTCCGACAGGGGTTATAGCAATCAGCCCCAGCATTTT.

This rearrangement joins TRBV28 to TRBJ2-1; weak D call: TRBD1 (6 bases). This CDR3 has 17 residues. From germline, CDR1 is MDHEN and CDR2 SYDVKM. The V gene lost 7 bases and the J gene lost 0 bases, with 19 bases spanning the gap. CDR3 DNA: TGTGCCAGCACCATGGCCGGGACAACAAGCTCCTACAATGAGCAGTTCTTC. It yields the protein CASTMAGTTSSYNEQFF.

The chain uses TRBV6-5 and TRBJ2-5; 7 bases map to TRBD2. CDR3 length: 15 residues. V lost 0 bases, J lost 5 bases, and 6 bases stayed unmatched. CDR1 is MNHEY and CDR2 is SVGAGI in the germline V gene. CDR3 DNA sequence: TGTGCCAGCAGTTACTCGGGCCGGGGAGGGGAGACCCAGTACTTC. It yields the protein CASSYSGRGGETQYF.

J is TRBJ2-3 and V is TRBV4-1; TRBD1 agrees at 9 bases. There are 16 residues in the CDR3. The ends lost 3 bases at V and 1 base at J; junction bases unmatched: 5. CDR1 and CDR2 (germline): MGHRA, YSYEKL. The CDR3 region has the DNA TGCGCCAGCAGCCAGGGGCGGACAGGGGGCACAGATACGCAGTATTTT. Translating gives CASSQGRTGGTDTQYF.

This chain links TRBV6-6 with TRBJ1-2; 7 positions agree with TRBD1. There are 13 residues in the CDR3. CDR1 is MNHNY, CDR2 SVGAGI, per germline (reference sequence). V dropped 7 bases and J dropped 4; count of bases not matched to a gene: 6. As DNA, the CDR3 is TGTGCCAGCACCGAGAGGACAGGCTATGGCTACACCTTC. Translated: CASTERTGYGYTF.

The gene calls are TRBV7-3 and TRBJ1-2, with D possibly matching TRBD1 (5 bases). Germline lookup yields CDR1 SGHTA and CDR2 FQGTGA. V was clipped by 1 base and J by 6 bases, with 9 bases between them. The CDR3 is 13 residues long. The CDR3 coding sequence is TGTGCCAGCAGCTTAAGCAGGGATCATGGCTACACCTTC. Its protein product is CASSLSRDHGYTF.

The rearrangement uses TRBV4-1 and TRBJ1-6, with 8 nucleotides matching TRBD1. V lost 1 base to trimming and J lost 6 bases; unmatched junction nucleotides: 5. This CDR3 has 16 amino acids. The germline gives CDR1 MGHRA, CDR2 YSYEKL. The CDR3 is CASSQVGDRGNSPLHF. CDR3 coding DNA: TGCGCCAGCAGCCAAGTTGGAGACAGGGGTAATTCACCCCTCCACTTT.

The chain carries TRBV29-1 and TRBJ2-2; D is possibly TRBD2 (6 bases). V lost 2 bases, J lost 6 bases, and 16 bases lay in between. This CDR3 comprises 15 residues. The germline V gene has CDR1 SQVTM and CDR2 ANQGSEA. CDR3 DNA sequence: TGCAGCGTTGAACGGGGGTCCCTTTTCCCCGGGGAGCTGTTTTTT. Amino acids: CSVERGSLFPGELFF.

The genes are TRBV6-5 and TRBJ1-2; no clear D. CDR1 and CDR2 from the germline V gene are MNHEY and SVGAGI. This CDR3 has 11 amino acids. V was pared by 8 bases and J by 4 bases, with 8 bases between. The chain's CDR3 is CASARGYGYTF. The CDR3 DNA reads as TGTGCCAGCGCGAGAGGCTATGGCTACACCTTC.

This chain connects TRBV7-2 to TRBJ1-3, with D perhaps matching TRBD1 (6 bases). Between the trimmed V and J ends, which lost 1 base and 3 bases, there was a span of 13 bases. Germline V gene lookup returns CDR1 SGHTA and CDR2 FQGNSA. This CDR3 has 16 residues. This CDR3 is CASSLEPGGYGNTIYF. Written as DNA, the CDR3 is TGTGCCAGCAGCTTAGAACCCGGGGGCTATGGAAACACCATATATTTT.

This clone was detected a few times. The chain employs TRBV7-9 and TRBJ1-1; D unclear. CDR3 size: 13 residues. Germline assignment: CDR1 SEHNR and CDR2 FQNEAQ (reference sequence). V lost 7 bases to trimming and J lost 0 bases, with 9 bases between them. This CDR3 reads CASTKPVNTEAFF. The CDR3 coding sequence is TGTGCCAGCACCAAACCAGTGAACACTGAAGCTTTCTTT.

The rearrangement joins TRBV27 to TRBJ2-7, with 8 bases matching TRBD2. Trimming took 7 bases from V and 3 from J; bases not matched to a gene: 8. Germline lookup yields CDR1 MNHEY and CDR2 SMNVEV (reference sequence). This CDR3 has 14 amino acids. Written as DNA, the CDR3 is TGTGCCAGCAACCCGGGAGGGCGTTACTACGAGCAGTACTTC. This codes for CASNPGGRYYEQYF.

This clone was counted a single time. This chain's CDR3 is CASSPQGSTEAFF. The CDR3 DNA is TGTGCCAGCTCCCCTCAGGGTAGCACTGAAGCTTTCTTT. This chain joins TRBV18 and TRBJ1-1; perhaps TRBD1 as D (5 bases). Trimming removed 6 bases at V and 4 bases at J, with 12 bases between. Germline V gene lookup returns CDR1 KGHSH and CDR2 LQKENI. The CDR3 length is 13 residues.